Shown below are 9 T cell receptor beta chains from a single sample sequenced in a study of T cells after yellow fever vaccination. MiXCR was run by TCRdb on the 5' RACE reads, yielding one entry per CDR3 protein. The sample has 250,000 or so distinct CDR3 sequences, 3.6% seen once; the top ten hold around a fifth. Sequencing used PBMCs, obtained 15 days after the yellow fever booster vaccination. These receptor sequences come from a man between 18 and 35 years old who received the YFV17D yellow fever vaccine.

The sample holds many counts of this clonotype. The chain couples TRBV3-1 to TRBJ1-3, with D perhaps matching TRBD1 (6 bases). From germline, CDR1 is LGHDT and CDR2 YNNKEL (reference sequence). Trimming cost V 1 base and J 2 bases, with 6 bases left between them. The CDR3 consists of 14 residues. CDR3 in amino acids: CASSQGTAGNTIYF. DNA for the CDR3: TGTGCCAGCAGCCAAGGGACAGCTGGAAACACCATATATTTT.

In its sample, this clonotype was seen many times. This sequence joins TRBV20-1 and TRBJ1-1; no clear D. Trimming took off 4 bases at V and 3 bases at J, with 9 bases between the two ends. CDR1 and CDR2 from the germline V gene are DFQATT and SNEGSKA (reference sequence). The CDR3 length is 12 residues. DNA for the CDR3: TGCAGTGCTAAGCGCAGTTACACTGAAGCTTTCTTT. It yields the protein CSAKRSYTEAFF.

This clonotype was observed at least ten times. This chain joins TRBV5-1 and TRBJ1-5; no clear D. Looked up from germline, CDR1 is SGHRS and CDR2 is YFSETQ. V lost 5 bases and J 5 bases, leaving 17 bases between the germline ends. The CDR3 is made up of 15 amino acids. This chain's CDR3 is CASSWLGGGDQPQHF. In DNA, the CDR3 is TGCGCCAGCAGTTGGTTGGGCGGCGGGGATCAGCCCCAGCATTTT.

There are many counts of this clonotype. The chain employs TRBV10-3 and TRBJ2-1, with D perhaps TRBD1 (5 bases). Trimming pared 10 bases from V and 0 bases from J, leaving 19 bases between. The CDR3 extends over 16 amino acids. Germline lookup yields CDR1 ENHRY and CDR2 SYGVKD. CDR3 in DNA: TGTGCCACCAAACCCAATACCGACAGCTCCTACAATGAGCAGTTCTTC. Translation: CATKPNTDSSYNEQFF.

This clonotype was counted at least ten times. The rearrangement links TRBV29-1 to TRBJ1-1; D not certain. There are 13 residues in the CDR3. Germline CDR1 reads SQVTM; CDR2 reads ANQGSEA. Trimming pared 7 bases from V and 1 base from J, leaving 13 bases between. The CDR3 DNA reads TGCAGCGCCCTCGTAGGAACGAACACTGAAGCTTTCTTT. This sequence encodes CSALVGTNTEAFF.

This clonotype came up many times. V usage is TRBV5-5 and J usage is TRBJ1-2; 7 bases match TRBD1. Losses at the gene ends were 4 bases for V and 4 bases for J; bases not matched to a gene: 4. CDR3 length: 13 residues. Germline CDR1 and CDR2: SGHKS and YYEKEE (reference sequence). The CDR3: CASSPGQRYGYTF. The CDR3 DNA is TGTGCCAGCAGCCCGGGACAGCGCTATGGCTACACCTTC.

This clonotype has ten or more counts. This chain connects TRBV6-5 to TRBJ2-7; 7 bases fit TRBD1. Germline values: CDR1 MNHEY, CDR2 SVGAGI. The CDR3 sequence is 15 residues long. V trimming: 6 bases; J trimming: 0 bases; junction bases outside the gene matches: 8. This CDR3 is CASSFGTDFSYEQYF. The CDR3 DNA follows: TGTGCCAGCAGCTTCGGGACAGACTTCTCCTACGAGCAGTACTTC.

This clonotype was recorded at least ten times. The chain carries TRBV7-6 and TRBJ2-7; D gene unclear. Trimming took 1 base from V and 2 from J, leaving 6 bases between them. The length of the CDR3 is 13 residues. CDR1 is SGHVS and CDR2 is FNYEAQ in the germline V gene. The CDR3 loop is CASSLGEAYEQYF. In DNA, the CDR3 is TGTGCCAGCAGCTTAGGTGAGGCCTACGAGCAGTACTTC.

This clonotype was recorded many times. The V call is TRBV5-1, the J call TRBJ1-1; D is possibly TRBD1 (5 bases). Germline V gene data show CDR1 as SGHRS and CDR2 as YFSETQ. The CDR3 spans 12 residues. The V end lost 5 bases, the J end lost 3 bases, and 8 bases lay between the germline ends. The CDR3 spells CASRGVDTEAFF. CDR3 nucleotide sequence: TGCGCCAGCAGAGGGGTGGACACTGAAGCTTTCTTT.